Listed below are T cell receptor beta chains from one sample, sequenced in a study of a mutant IDH1 vaccine in newly diagnosed glioma. Produced via immunoSEQ multiplex PCR; TCRdb's table is partial and in-frame only. There are about 41,000 clones in the sample; 85% to 90% occur only once, and around 1.5% lies in the top ten. No cognate antigen is known for these TCRs. The sequencing used PBMCs, collected from a glioma patient whose treatment included an IDH1 peptide vaccine. Source of these receptors: a man between 35 and 55 years old with glioma. The CDR3 runs from the conserved cysteine through the conserved F or W. Fields, in order: CDR3 protein, CDR3 DNA, clone size, V gene, D gene, J gene. The D gene is left open where the match is weak. Size tells how often a clone was seen (once, few, many) or the class of an expanded clone, and some rows leave it out.

CASSVGQGVTGYTF,TGTGCCAGCAGTGTGGGACAGGGGGTGACTGGCTACACCTTC,-,TRBV6-1,TRBD1,TRBJ1-2
CASSSEGGYGYTF,TGCGCCAGCAGCTCGGAGGGCGGGTATGGCTACACCTTC,once,TRBV5-1,-,TRBJ1-2
CASSVVSGTGYGYTF,TGTGCCAGCAGTGTAGTGTCCGGGACAGGGTATGGCTACACCTTC,-,TRBV2,TRBD1,TRBJ1-2
CASSELTGYSNQPQHF,TGTGCCAGCAGTGAATTAACAGGGTATAGCAATCAGCCCCAGCATTTT,-,TRBV6-1,-,TRBJ1-5
CASSLVGGHAGDTQYF,TGTGCCAGCAGCTTAGTAGGGGGCCATGCGGGAGATACGCAGTATTTT,few,TRBV7-2,TRBD1,TRBJ2-3
CASSGFGTAASGANVLTF,TGTGCCAGCAGTGGGTTTGGGACTGCCGCCTCTGGGGCCAACGTCCTGACTTTC,few,TRBV25-1,-,TRBJ2-6
CASSIGFNNQPQHF,TGTGCCAGTAGTATTGGGTTCAACAATCAGCCCCAGCATTTT,once,TRBV19,-,TRBJ1-5
CASSVQSGTGGYNEQFF,TGCGCCAGCAGTGTCCAGTCCGGGACAGGGGGCTACAATGAGCAGTTCTTC,-,TRBV5-1,TRBD1,TRBJ2-1
CAISEASGGRQITDTQYF,TGTGCCATCAGTGAGGCGTCCGGCGGGAGGCAAATAACAGATACGCAGTATTTT,-,TRBV10-3,TRBD2,TRBJ2-3
CASSSASSGANVLTF,TGTGCCAGCTCGTCTGCCTCCTCTGGGGCCAACGTCCTGACTTTC,-,TRBV6-1,-,TRBJ2-6
CASSDPGQVLREQYF,TGTGCCAGCAGTGACCCGGGACAGGTCCTTCGCGAGCAGTACTTC,-,TRBV25-1,TRBD1,TRBJ2-7
CASSLTRDRVAEQFF,TGTGCCAGCAGCTTGACCCGGGACAGGGTCGCTGAGCAGTTCTTC,-,TRBV5-4,TRBD1,TRBJ2-1
CASSTRTGAGYGYTF,TGTGCCAGCAGCACCAGGACAGGGGCGGGCTATGGCTACACCTTC,-,TRBV9,TRBD1,TRBJ1-2
CASSTERRDPPLHF,TGTGCCAGCAGCACCGAGAGGCGGGATCCACCCCTCCACTTT,-,TRBV5-5,-,TRBJ1-6